The 20 T cell receptor beta chains below come from one sample, sequenced in a study of blood T cell repertoires in COVID-19. Generated by immunoSEQ multiplex PCR, the TCRdb table keeps only in-frame clones and is missing some. Found here are around 250,000 clones, around 84% of them singletons; the top ten hold 1.5% to 2%. Material for sequencing was PBMCs or T cells enriched from blood (not recorded which). These receptor sequences come from a woman aged 50 to 60 who had recovered from COVID-19.

The chain links TRBV29-1 to TRBJ2-1; weak D call: TRBD2 (5 bases). V gave up 6 bases and J gave up 6 bases, with 21 bases separating them. CDR1 SQVTM and CDR2 ANQGSEA come from the germline V gene. The CDR3 consists of 15 residues. The CDR3: CSVDLRALLGNEQFF. For the CDR3, the DNA is TGCAGCGTAGACCTGAGGGCGCTCCTGGGCAATGAGCAGTTCTTC.

This chain joins TRBV2 and TRBJ1-5; the D is unclear. The V gene lost 4 bases and the J gene lost 0 bases, with 7 bases spanning the gap. CDR1 and CDR2 (germline): SNHLY, FYNNEI. The CDR3 length is 14 residues. This CDR3 is CASSGVHSNQPQHF. The CDR3 DNA reads as TGTGCCAGCAGTGGAGTCCATAGCAATCAGCCCCAGCATTTT.

This clone was detected only a few times. This chain links TRBV29-1 with TRBJ2-2; 8 nucleotides align to TRBD1. With V trimmed by 8 bases and J by 7 bases, 6 bases remained unmatched. Germline V CDR1 and CDR2: SQVTM, ANQGSEA. The CDR3 extends over 12 amino acids. The CDR3 spells CSTRGPGGELFF. CDR3 sequence (DNA): TGCAGCACCAGGGGGCCGGGCGGGGAGCTGTTTTTT.

The chain carries TRBV30 and TRBJ2-7; possible D gene TRBD1, 6 bases. The CDR3 runs 15 residues. Germline V CDR1 and CDR2: GTSNPN, SVGIG (reference sequence). The V end was cut by 3 bases, the J end by 1 base, with 16 bases between. The CDR3 nucleotides read TGTGCCTGGAGAATAACAGGGAGCGGTTCCTACGAGCAGTACTTC. This gives the protein CAWRITGSGSYEQYF.

This clone was found once. The gene calls are TRBV18 and TRBJ1-6; 7 nucleotides match TRBD1. V was pared by 6 bases and J by 3 bases, with 8 bases of the junction left unmatched. The CDR3 has 16 amino acids. CDR1 is KGHSH, CDR2 LQKENI, per germline. CDR3 residues: CASSPGQTNYNSPLHF. For the CDR3, the DNA is TGTGCCAGCTCGCCGGGACAGACTAACTATAATTCACCCCTCCACTTT. The full variable domain, completed using reference TRBV18 and TRBJ1-6, is NAGVMQNPRHLVRRRGQEARLRCSPMKGHSHVYWYRQLPEEGLKFMVYLQKENIIDESGMPKERFSAEFPKEGPSILRIQQVVRGDSAAYFCASSPGQTNYNSPLHFGNGTRLTVT.

The rearrangement joins TRBV6-2 or TRBV6-3 to TRBJ2-7; D is perhaps TRBD2 (6 bases). Looked up from germline, CDR1 is MNHEY and CDR2 is SVGEGT. The CDR3 has 14 residues. Trimming stripped 5 bases from V and 0 bases from J, with 11 bases between. CDR3 residues: CASSHRDFSYEQYF. CDR3 in DNA: TGTGCCAGCAGTCACCGGGACTTCTCCTACGAGCAGTACTTC.

Notes on this clone: Other DNA sequences in the sample encode the same CDR3. This rearrangement joins TRBV5-1 to TRBJ1-1, with no clear D. Germline CDR1 and CDR2: SGHRS and YFSETQ. Deletions cut 0 bases from V and 5 bases from J, with 8 bases between. The CDR3 sequence is 13 residues long. As DNA, the CDR3 is TGCGCCAGCAGCTTGGGAGGAGGTACTGAAGCTTTCTTT. Encoded protein: CASSLGGGTEAFF.

In its sample, this clone was seen once. A junction end diverges from the germline sequence, so it may reflect a read error. V gene TRBV7-7 combines with J gene TRBJ2-3; D is perhaps TRBD2 (6 bases). The CDR3 contains 15 residues. Per the germline V gene, CDR1 is SSHAT and CDR2 is FNYEAQ (reference sequence). The CDR3 loop reads CASSSGVLSTDTQYF. The CDR3 DNA sequence: TGTGCTAGCAGTTCGGGGGTGCTCAGCACAGATACGCAGTATTTT.

The chain is built from TRBV7-2 and TRBJ2-3; 7 bases are shared with TRBD2. Germline values: CDR1 SGHTA, CDR2 FQGNSA. V trimming: 5 bases; J trimming: 12 bases; junction bases outside the gene matches: 8. This CDR3 has 12 residues. The CDR3 DNA sequence: TGTGCCAGCAGCCGACCGGGACTAATACAGTATTTT. This gives the protein CASSRPGLIQYF. Based on the CDR3 plus reference TRBV7-2 and TRBJ2-3, the full variable domain is GAGVSQSPSNKVTEKGKDVELRCDPISGHTALYWYRQSLGQGLEFLIYFQGNSAPDKSGLPSDRFSAERTGGSVSTLTIQRTQQEDSAVYLCASSRPGLIQYFGPGTRLTVL.

The rearrangement joins TRBV18 to TRBJ2-5; D is possibly TRBD2 (5 bases). CDR3 length: 13 amino acids. Germline V gene sequence: CDR1 KGHSH, CDR2 LQKENI. V shed 1 base and J shed 5 bases, with 8 bases lying between them. The CDR3 loop is CASSPLGVETQYF. In DNA form, the CDR3 reads TGTGCCAGCTCACCACTCGGGGTGGAGACCCAGTACTTC. The variable domain in full, completed from reference TRBV18 and TRBJ2-5, reads NAGVMQNPRHLVRRRGQEARLRCSPMKGHSHVYWYRQLPEEGLKFMVYLQKENIIDESGMPKERFSAEFPKEGPSILRIQQVVRGDSAAYFCASSPLGVETQYFGPGTRLLVL.

This clone appeared a single time. The V and J genes are TRBV7-2 and TRBJ1-1; D is uncertain. Germline-derived CDR1 and CDR2 are SGHTA and FQGNSA. Trimming removed 2 bases from V and 1 base from J, with 14 bases in between. This CDR3 is 16 amino acids long. For the CDR3, the DNA is TGTGCCAGCAGCTTAAATGGGAGGGCGGGGAACACTGAAGCTTTCTTT. Translated: CASSLNGRAGNTEAFF. Complete variable domain (other parts from reference TRBV7-2 and TRBJ1-1): GAGVSQSPSNKVTEKGKDVELRCDPISGHTALYWYRQSLGQGLEFLIYFQGNSAPDKSGLPSDRFSAERTGGSVSTLTIQRTQQEDSAVYLCASSLNGRAGNTEAFFGQGTRLTVV.

The chain joins TRBV7-6 to TRBJ1-1, with 8 bases identical to TRBD1. This CDR3 region has 17 residues. Germline CDR1 is SGHVS and CDR2 is FNYEAQ. V shed 4 bases and J 0 bases; nucleotides not matched to a gene: 10. CDR3 nucleotides: TGTGCCAGCAGCTCGGGACAGGTCGCGACCATGAACACTGAAGCTTTCTTT. Residues: CASSSGQVATMNTEAFF.

The chain links TRBV6-2 or TRBV6-3 to TRBJ2-7; possibly TRBD2 for D (6 bases). Trimming took off 4 bases at V and 1 base at J, with 11 bases between the two ends. The CDR3 runs 14 residues. Germline CDR1 and CDR2: MNHEY and SVGEGT. The CDR3 nucleotides are TGTGCCAGCAGTTGGCCTAGCGCGTCCTACGAGCAGTACTTC. Amino acid sequence: CASSWPSASYEQYF.

This chain links TRBV6-1 with TRBJ2-2; D uncertain. Trimming pared 2 bases from V and 3 bases from J, leaving 10 bases between. CDR1 and CDR2 (germline): MNHNS, SASEGT. CDR3 length equals 15 residues. CDR3 loop: CASSEIEVDTGELFF. CDR3 nucleotides: TGTGCCAGCAGTGAAATAGAGGTCGACACCGGGGAGCTGTTTTTT.

The V call is TRBV19, the J call TRBJ2-1; 9 bases fit TRBD2. Germline CDR1 and CDR2: LNHDA and SQIVND (reference sequence). V was pared by 4 bases and J by 3 bases, with 13 bases of the junction left unmatched. The CDR3 consists of 18 residues. The CDR3 region has the DNA TGTGCCAGTAGTAGGTCGCGCGCTAGCGGGAACGTCTACAATGAGCAGTTCTTC. It is translated as CASSRSRASGNVYNEQFF.

V is TRBV4-2 and J is TRBJ2-3, with TRBD1 as a possible D gene (6 bases). V gave up 4 bases and J gave up 2 bases, with 16 bases separating them. Germline V gives CDR1 LGHNA, CDR2 YNFKEQ. This CDR3 region has 16 residues. CDR3 protein: CASSRGGGTLTDTQYF. The CDR3 DNA reads TGTGCCAGCAGCCGAGGGGGTGGGACCCTCACAGATACGCAGTATTTT.

V is TRBV7-9 and J is TRBJ2-3, with 12 bases identical to TRBD2. The CDR3 runs to 18 residues. V dropped 5 bases and J dropped 6; count of bases not matched to a gene: 15. The V gene's germline CDR1 is SEHNR and CDR2 FQNEAQ (reference sequence). The CDR3 protein is CASSPRLAGVYWVDTQYF. The CDR3 DNA reads as TGTGCCAGCAGCCCCAGACTAGCGGGAGTTTATTGGGTGGATACGCAGTATTTT.

The chain combines TRBV6-2 or TRBV6-3 with TRBJ2-6; possible D gene TRBD1, 5 bases. Germline assignment: CDR1 MNHEY and CDR2 SVGEGT. The CDR3 has 17 residues. V lost 0 bases and J lost 0, with 9 bases in between. The CDR3 is CASSYSGAGSGANVLTF. The CDR3 nucleotides are TGTGCCAGCAGTTACTCTGGGGCCGGCTCTGGGGCCAACGTCCTGACTTTC.

The chain has TRBV27 and TRBJ1-2, with 10 bases identical to TRBD1. V shed 10 bases and J 3 bases; nucleotides not matched to a gene: 5. The length of the CDR3 is 13 residues. Germline V gene lookup returns CDR1 MNHEY and CDR2 SMNVEV (reference sequence). CDR3 in amino acids: CATMDRGDYGYTF. In nucleotides, the CDR3 is TGTGCCACCATGGACAGGGGGGACTATGGCTACACCTTC.

The chain recombines TRBV19 with TRBJ1-5, with a weak D call TRBD1 (5 bases). Trimming cost V 2 bases and J 7 bases, with 24 bases left between them. Germline-derived CDR1 and CDR2 are LNHDA and SQIVND (reference sequence). The CDR3 runs to 18 residues. In nucleotides, the CDR3 is TGTGCCAGTAGTATAACGCCCCCTGGGCAGGGTGTTCGACAGCCCCAGCATTTT. This encodes CASSITPPGQGVRQPQHF.